A single sample gave rise to the 22 T cell receptor beta chains below, sequenced in a study of OX40 agonist ivuxolimab in advanced cancers. The repertoire was sequenced with immunoSEQ multiplex PCR; TCRdb's copy has only in-frame clones and lacks some. The sample has about 43,000 clones, about 90% seen once. This specimen was CD4+ or CD8+ T cells sorted from blood, taken in a trial of the OX40 agonist ivuxolimab. The receptors here all came from an adult with an advanced solid tumor such as melanoma, head and neck, liver or kidney cancer.

The rearrangement uses TRBV5-1 and TRBJ2-7; D is uncertain. The V gene lost 2 bases and the J gene lost 1 base, with 7 bases spanning the gap. The CDR3 consists of 13 residues. Germline V gene lookup returns CDR1 SGHRS and CDR2 YFSETQ. The CDR3 DNA is TGCGCCAGCAGCTTTTTACCATCCTACGAGCAGTACTTC. As protein: CASSFLPSYEQYF. The full variable domain, rest sourced from reference TRBV5-1 and TRBJ2-7, is KAGVTQTPRYLIKTRGQQVTLSCSPISGHRSVSWYQQTPGQGLQFLFEYFSETQRNKGNFPGRFSGRQFSNSRSEMNVSTLELGDSALYLCASSFLPSYEQYFGPGTRLTVT.

The gene calls are TRBV5-1 and TRBJ1-1, with 7 bases that match TRBD1. In germline, CDR1 is SGHRS, CDR2 YFSETQ. Trimming took 4 bases from V and 0 from J; bases not matched to a gene: 3. The CDR3 runs 14 residues. CDR3 bases: TGCGCCAGCAGCCAACAGGGGATGAACACTGAAGCTTTCTTT. It is translated as CASSQQGMNTEAFF.

The V gene is TRBV19, the J gene TRBJ2-3, with 12 bases that match TRBD2. V trimming: 6 bases; J trimming: 6 bases; junction bases outside the gene matches: 10. The CDR3 spans 16 residues. Germline CDR1 and CDR2: LNHDA and SQIVND (reference sequence). The DNA for the CDR3 is TGTGCCAGTAGAGGGATTCTAGCGGGGGGGGTGGATACGCAGTATTTT. Translated, it gives CASRGILAGGVDTQYF.

This chain uses TRBV7-8 with TRBJ1-6; no definite D call. The germline V and J ends were trimmed by 1 base and 2 bases, with 3 bases remaining between them. The CDR3 totals 14 residues. Germline V gene lookup returns CDR1 SGHVS and CDR2 FQNEAQ. CDR3 nucleotides: TGTGCCAGCAGCTTAGTCCCCTATAATTCACCCCTCCACTTT. It encodes CASSLVPYNSPLHF.

This clone was found a few times. This chain links TRBV6-4 with TRBJ1-2; D perhaps matches TRBD1 (5 bases). The CDR3 runs 17 residues. The germline V and J ends were trimmed by 9 bases and 3 bases, with 26 bases remaining between them. Germline-derived CDR1 and CDR2 are MRHNA and SNTAGT. CDR3 coding DNA: TGTGCCAGTTGGGGGGGTGGAGGGCCCGGGACGTACTATGGCTACACCTTC. This sequence encodes CASWGGGGPGTYYGYTF.

This chain joins TRBV4-1 and TRBJ2-5; D unresolved. Germline-derived CDR1 and CDR2 are MGHRA and YSYEKL. Trimming removed 3 bases from V and 2 bases from J, with 13 bases in between. The CDR3 consists of 15 residues. The CDR3 region has the DNA TGCGCCAGCAGCCAGGGAAGTCGAGCGCAAGAGACCCAGTACTTC. Translated: CASSQGSRAQETQYF.

The CDR3 sequence is CASSFGLAYYSQETQYF. The CDR3 nucleotides are TGCGCCAGCAGCTTTGGGCTAGCGTACTACTCCCAAGAGACCCAGTACTTC. The J gene is TRBJ2-5, the V gene TRBV5-1, with D possibly TRBD2 on 6 matching bases. Trimming stripped 2 bases from V and 1 base from J, with 18 bases between. Germline CDR1 and CDR2: SGHRS and YFSETQ. CDR3 length equals 17 residues.

The chain combines TRBV20-1 with TRBJ1-1, with D unresolved. The germline gives CDR1 DFQATT, CDR2 SNEGSKA (reference sequence). The CDR3 runs to 11 residues. Deletions cut 4 bases from V and 7 bases from J, with 10 bases between. DNA of the CDR3: TGCAGTGCTACGCAACGCCTTGAAGCTTTCTTT. This translates into CSATQRLEAFF.

The chain employs TRBV6-1 and TRBJ1-4, with no clear D. The CDR3 is 16 residues long. Looked up from germline, CDR1 is MNHNS and CDR2 is SASEGT. The V end was cut by 2 bases, the J end by 4 bases, with 14 bases between. Written as DNA, the CDR3 is TGTGCCAGCAGTGAACGACCAATTCCAAGTAATGAAAAACTGTTTTTT. Translation: CASSERPIPSNEKLFF.

The chain employs TRBV7-9 and TRBJ1-1, with D perhaps matching TRBD1 (6 bases). This CDR3 is 11 amino acids long. Germline V lookup: CDR1 SEHNR, CDR2 FQNEAQ (reference sequence). V was trimmed by 2 bases and J by 11 bases, leaving 9 bases between them. CDR3 nucleotides: TGTGCCAGCAGCTTACAGGGGCTGGCTTTCTTT. It is translated as CASSLQGLAFF.

CDR3 coding DNA: TGTGCCAGTAGCAGGGTGGGGAACACTGAAGCTTTCTTT. It translates to CASSRVGNTEAFF. The chain has TRBV25-1 and TRBJ1-1; a weak D match, TRBD1 (5 bases). The CDR3 covers 13 residues. Trimming removed 9 bases from V and 1 base from J, with 12 bases in between. Germline V gene sequence: CDR1 MGHDK, CDR2 SYGVNS.

The sample holds one count of this clone. The V call is TRBV6-4, the J call TRBJ2-3; tentatively, D is TRBD1 (5 bases). V shed 0 bases and J shed 2 bases, with 6 bases lying between them. There are 14 residues in the CDR3. Germline V gives CDR1 MRHNA, CDR2 SNTAGT. CDR3 sequence (DNA): TGTGCCAGCAGTGACTCGGACAACACAGATACGCAGTATTTT. Protein product: CASSDSDNTDTQYF.

The chain links TRBV29-1 to TRBJ1-2; possibly TRBD1 for D (5 bases). Germline V lookup: CDR1 SQVTM, CDR2 ANQGSEA. With 4 bases removed from V and 6 bases from J, the gap between germline ends came to 9 bases. The CDR3 is 11 residues long. CDR3 DNA: TGCAGCGTTGTCCGAGGGGATGGCTACACCTTC. Translation gives CSVVRGDGYTF.

The chain has TRBV10-2 and TRBJ1-1; no reliable D call. Germline CDR1 WSHSY, CDR2 SAAADI. This CDR3 spans 14 amino acids. V gave up 7 bases and J gave up 2 bases, with 14 bases separating them. The CDR3: CASTEPGINTEAFF. The DNA for the CDR3 is TGCGCCAGCACCGAACCAGGAATAAACACTGAAGCTTTCTTT.

This clone was detected a few times. J is TRBJ2-3 and V is TRBV10-3; the match to TRBD1 covers 8 bases. In germline, CDR1 is ENHRY, CDR2 SYGVKD. CDR3 length: 14 amino acids. The V and J ends lost 6 bases and 3 bases, in that order; junction bases with no gene match: 5. The CDR3 DNA reads as TGTGCCATCAGGCCAGGGGGCTCAACAGATACGCAGTATTTT. It codes for CAIRPGGSTDTQYF.

The V call is TRBV28, the J call TRBJ1-4; 9 positions match TRBD1. Losses at the gene ends were 5 bases for V and 12 bases for J; bases not matched to a gene: 13. The CDR3 is 15 residues long. Germline V gene sequence: CDR1 MDHEN, CDR2 SYDVKM. CDR3: CASSPTGTGYRELFF. The CDR3 region has the DNA TGTGCCAGCAGTCCGACCGGGACAGGGTATAGGGAACTGTTTTTT.

The chain carries TRBV6-4 and TRBJ1-3; TRBD1 matches at 7 bases. The trim removed 9 bases at V and 3 bases at J, leaving 11 bases unmatched. Per the germline V gene, CDR1 is MRHNA and CDR2 is SNTAGT. The CDR3 is 15 residues long. The CDR3 loop reads CASSLTGEVGNTIYF. Here the CDR3 DNA reads TGTGCCAGTTCCCTTACAGGGGAGGTTGGAAACACCATATATTTT.

The chain uses TRBV28 and TRBJ1-3, with D possibly TRBD1 on 5 matching bases. Germline V lookup: CDR1 MDHEN, CDR2 SYDVKM. This CDR3 is 16 amino acids long. V gave up 6 bases and J gave up 3 bases, with 18 bases separating them. CDR3 DNA sequence: TGTGCCAGCAGCCTCCCCCGGGGCGGGTTTGGAAACACCATATATTTT. Its protein is CASSLPRGGFGNTIYF.

This chain joins TRBV7-3 and TRBJ1-1; a possible D gene is TRBD1 (6 bases). Trimming removed 2 bases at V and 5 bases at J, with 12 bases between. Looked up from germline, CDR1 is SGHTA and CDR2 is FQGTGA. CDR3 length: 14 amino acids. Here the CDR3 DNA reads TGTGCCAGCAGCTTAGTACAGGGAGGAACTGAAGCTTTCTTT. This codes for CASSLVQGGTEAFF.

For the CDR3, the DNA is TGTGCCAGCAGTTCTCTGACAGGGGGAGACACTGAAGCTTTCTTT. Protein: CASSSLTGGDTEAFF. This chain connects TRBV6-6 to TRBJ1-1; 9 bases match TRBD1. With 4 bases clipped from V and 3 bases from J, the junction kept 6 bases outside the gene matches. In germline, CDR1 is MNHNY, CDR2 SVGAGI (reference sequence). This CDR3 has 15 residues.

This clone was counted once. The chain links TRBV5-1 to TRBJ2-5; TRBD2 agrees at 11 bases. CDR3 length: 17 residues. The J segment lost 2 bases and the V segment lost 3 bases, leaving 9 bases of the junction unmatched. Germline V lookup: CDR1 SGHRS, CDR2 YFSETQ. CDR3 nucleotides: TGCGCCAGCAGCTCTCGACTAGCGGGGACGAAGCAAGAGACCCAGTACTTC. Translation gives CASSSRLAGTKQETQYF.

The chain employs TRBV18 and TRBJ1-4; 10 nucleotides agree with TRBD1. The CDR3 is 14 amino acids. The V segment lost 8 bases and the J segment 5 bases; nucleotides outside the gene matches: 5. The germline gives CDR1 KGHSH, CDR2 LQKENI. The CDR3 DNA is TGTGCCAGCCAACAGACAGGGGGCAATGAAAAACTGTTTTTT. It translates to CASQQTGGNEKLFF. The variable domain in full, completed from reference TRBV18 and TRBJ1-4, reads NAGVMQNPRHLVRRRGQEARLRCSPMKGHSHVYWYRQLPEEGLKFMVYLQKENIIDESGMPKERFSAEFPKEGPSILRIQQVVRGDSAAYFCASQQTGGNEKLFFGSGTQLSVL.